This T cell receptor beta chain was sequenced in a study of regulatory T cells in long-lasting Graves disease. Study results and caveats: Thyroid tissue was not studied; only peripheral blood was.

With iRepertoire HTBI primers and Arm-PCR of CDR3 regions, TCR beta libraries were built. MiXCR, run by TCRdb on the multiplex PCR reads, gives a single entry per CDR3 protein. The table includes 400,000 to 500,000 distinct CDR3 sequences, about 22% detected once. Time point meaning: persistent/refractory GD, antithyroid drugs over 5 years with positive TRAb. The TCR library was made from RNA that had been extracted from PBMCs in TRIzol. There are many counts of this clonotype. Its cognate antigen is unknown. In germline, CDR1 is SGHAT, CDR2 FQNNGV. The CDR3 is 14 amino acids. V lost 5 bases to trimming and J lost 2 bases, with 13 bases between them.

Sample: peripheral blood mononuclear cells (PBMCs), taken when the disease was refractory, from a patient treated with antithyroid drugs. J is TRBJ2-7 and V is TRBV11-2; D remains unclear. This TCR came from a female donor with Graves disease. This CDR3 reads CASSPPGSPYEQYF. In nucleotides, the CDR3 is TGTGCCAGCAGCCCGCCCGGGTCGCCCTACGAGCAGTACTTC.